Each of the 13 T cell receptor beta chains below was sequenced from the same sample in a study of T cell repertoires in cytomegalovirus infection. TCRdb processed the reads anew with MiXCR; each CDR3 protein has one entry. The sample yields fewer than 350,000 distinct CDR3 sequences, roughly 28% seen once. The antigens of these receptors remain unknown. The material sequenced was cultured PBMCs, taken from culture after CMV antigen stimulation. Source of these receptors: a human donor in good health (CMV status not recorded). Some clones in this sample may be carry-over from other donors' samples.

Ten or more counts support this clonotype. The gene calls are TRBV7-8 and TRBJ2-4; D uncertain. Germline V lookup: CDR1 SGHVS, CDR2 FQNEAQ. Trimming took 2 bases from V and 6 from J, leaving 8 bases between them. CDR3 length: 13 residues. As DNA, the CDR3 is TGTGCCAGCAGCTTACGGAGAATAAACATTCAGTACTTC. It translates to CASSLRRINIQYF.

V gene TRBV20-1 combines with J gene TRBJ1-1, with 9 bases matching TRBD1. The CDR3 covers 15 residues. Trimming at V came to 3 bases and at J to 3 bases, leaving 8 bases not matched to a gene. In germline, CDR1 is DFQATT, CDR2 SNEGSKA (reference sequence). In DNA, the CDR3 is TGCAGTGCTAGCAACAGGGGGCAGGCAGACACTGAAGCTTTCTTT. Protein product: CSASNRGQADTEAFF.

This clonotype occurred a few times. As DNA, the CDR3 is TGTGCCAGCAGTTACTCGAAGGGGCGGCTCGGAGAGACCCAGTACTTC. It encodes CASSYSKGRLGETQYF. V usage is TRBV6-5 and J usage is TRBJ2-5; tentative D call: TRBD1 (5 bases). V was shortened by 0 bases and J by 4 bases, with 15 bases between the two germline ends. CDR3 length equals 16 residues. CDR1 and CDR2 from the germline V gene are MNHEY and SVGAGI.

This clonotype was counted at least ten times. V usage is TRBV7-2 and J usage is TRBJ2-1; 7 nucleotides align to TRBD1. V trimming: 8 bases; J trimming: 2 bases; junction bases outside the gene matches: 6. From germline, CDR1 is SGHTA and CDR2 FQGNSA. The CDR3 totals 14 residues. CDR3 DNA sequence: TGTGCCAGCTGCAGGGACAGAACCTACAATGAGCAGTTCTTC. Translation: CASCRDRTYNEQFF.

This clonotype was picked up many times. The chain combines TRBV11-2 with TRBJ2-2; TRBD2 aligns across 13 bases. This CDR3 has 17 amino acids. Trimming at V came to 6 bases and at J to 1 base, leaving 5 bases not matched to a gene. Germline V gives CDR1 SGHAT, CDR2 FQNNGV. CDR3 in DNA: TGTGCCAGCAGTTGGACTAGCGGGAGATGGAACACCGGGGAGCTGTTTTTT. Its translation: CASSWTSGRWNTGELFF.

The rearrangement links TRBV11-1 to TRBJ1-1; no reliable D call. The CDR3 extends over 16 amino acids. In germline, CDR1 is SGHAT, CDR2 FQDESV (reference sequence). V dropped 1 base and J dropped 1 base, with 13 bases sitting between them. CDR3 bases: TGTGCCAGCAGCTTAGGGTGGCCAGAAAAGAACACTGAAGCTTTCTTT. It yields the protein CASSLGWPEKNTEAFF. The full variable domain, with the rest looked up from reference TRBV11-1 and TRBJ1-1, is EAEVAQSPRYKITEKSQAVAFWCDPISGHATLYWYRQILGQGPELLVQFQDESVVDDSQLPKDRFSAERLKGVDSTLKIQPAELGDSAMYLCASSLGWPEKNTEAFFGQGTRLTVV.

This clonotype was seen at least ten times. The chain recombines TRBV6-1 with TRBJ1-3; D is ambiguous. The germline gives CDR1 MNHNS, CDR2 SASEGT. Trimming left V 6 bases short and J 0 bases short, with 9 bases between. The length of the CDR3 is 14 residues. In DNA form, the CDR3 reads TGTGCCAGCAGCCTTCGACACTCTGGAAACACCATATATTTT. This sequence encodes CASSLRHSGNTIYF.

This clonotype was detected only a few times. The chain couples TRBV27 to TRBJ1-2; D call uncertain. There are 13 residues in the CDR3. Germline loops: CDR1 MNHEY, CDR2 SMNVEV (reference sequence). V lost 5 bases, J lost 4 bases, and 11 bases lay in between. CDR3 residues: CASSGSGFYGYTF. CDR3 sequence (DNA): TGTGCCAGCAGTGGCTCTGGATTCTATGGCTACACCTTC.

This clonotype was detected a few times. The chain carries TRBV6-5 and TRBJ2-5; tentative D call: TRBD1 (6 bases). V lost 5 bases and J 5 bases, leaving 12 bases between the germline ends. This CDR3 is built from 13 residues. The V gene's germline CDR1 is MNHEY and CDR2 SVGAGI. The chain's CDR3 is CASSAGTRETQYF. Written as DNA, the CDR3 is TGTGCCAGCAGTGCCGGGACAAGGGAGACCCAGTACTTC.

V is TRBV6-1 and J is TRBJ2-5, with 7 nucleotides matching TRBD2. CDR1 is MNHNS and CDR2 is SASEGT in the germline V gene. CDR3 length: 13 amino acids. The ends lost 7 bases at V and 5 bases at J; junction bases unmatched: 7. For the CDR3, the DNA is TGTGCCAGCACGTCTGGGGGGGTGGAGACCCAGTACTTC. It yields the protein CASTSGGVETQYF.

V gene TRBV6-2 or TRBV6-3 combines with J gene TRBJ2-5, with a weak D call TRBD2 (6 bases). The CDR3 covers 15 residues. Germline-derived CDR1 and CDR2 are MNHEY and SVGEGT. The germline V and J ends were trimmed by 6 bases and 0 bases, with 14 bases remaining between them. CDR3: CASSRGAENQETQYF. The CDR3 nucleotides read TGTGCCAGCAGCCGCGGGGCGGAGAACCAAGAGACCCAGTACTTC.

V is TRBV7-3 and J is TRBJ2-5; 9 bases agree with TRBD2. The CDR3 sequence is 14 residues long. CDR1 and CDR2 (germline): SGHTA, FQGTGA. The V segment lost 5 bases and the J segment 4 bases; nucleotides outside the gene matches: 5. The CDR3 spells CASSPLAGVETQYF. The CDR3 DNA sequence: TGTGCCAGCAGCCCCTTAGCGGGGGTAGAGACCCAGTACTTC.

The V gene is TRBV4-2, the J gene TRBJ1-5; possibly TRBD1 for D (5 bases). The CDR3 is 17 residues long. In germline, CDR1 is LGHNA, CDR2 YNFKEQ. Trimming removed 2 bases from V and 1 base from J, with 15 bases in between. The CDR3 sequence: CASSQFVGGTSNQPQHF. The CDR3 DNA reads TGTGCCAGCAGCCAATTTGTGGGAGGGACCAGCAATCAGCCCCAGCATTTT.